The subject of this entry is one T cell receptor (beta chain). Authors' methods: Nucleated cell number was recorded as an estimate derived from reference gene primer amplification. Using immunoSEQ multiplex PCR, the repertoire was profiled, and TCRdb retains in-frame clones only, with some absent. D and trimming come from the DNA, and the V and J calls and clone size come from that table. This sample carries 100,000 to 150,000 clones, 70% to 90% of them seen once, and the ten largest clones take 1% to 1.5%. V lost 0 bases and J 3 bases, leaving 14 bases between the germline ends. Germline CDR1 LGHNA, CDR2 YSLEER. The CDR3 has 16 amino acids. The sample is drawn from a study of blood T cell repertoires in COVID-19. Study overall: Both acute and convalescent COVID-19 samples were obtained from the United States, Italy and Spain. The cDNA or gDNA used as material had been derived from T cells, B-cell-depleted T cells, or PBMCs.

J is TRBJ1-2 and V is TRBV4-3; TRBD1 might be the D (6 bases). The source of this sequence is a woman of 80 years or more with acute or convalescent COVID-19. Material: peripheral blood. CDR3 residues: CASSQDAGRGDYGYTF. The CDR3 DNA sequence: TGCGCCAGCAGCCAAGACGCAGGGAGGGGGGACTATGGCTACACCTTC.